A selection of T cell receptor beta chains follows, all from one sample in a study of blood T cell repertoires in COVID-19. Sequencing used immunoSEQ multiplex PCR; TCRdb keeps in-frame clones, though not all of them. The repertoire holds just under 40,000 clones, around 85% seen once, with approximately 9.9% in the top ten. Sequenced: peripheral blood. Receptors were obtained from a human donor in a cohort sampled during active COVID-19. Both conserved end residues are part of each CDR3. A D gene is named only where the DNA matches it firmly. Clone size is given for some rows only: seen once, a few or many times, or a class if the clone is expanded.

CDR3 DNA,CDR3 protein,clone size,V gene,J gene,D gene,CDR3 length
TGTGCCAGCAGCTTAGGTAGTTTCGCCACAGATACGCAGTATTTT,CASSLGSFATDTQYF,NA,TRBV7-3,TRBJ2-3,NA,15
TGTGCCTGGAGTCTTACTAGAGGAACGTTCTTC,CAWSLTRGTFF,NA,TRBV30,TRBJ2-1,NA,11
TGTGCCAGCAGCTTCCTCGGCGGGAGGGGAGACAATGAGCAGTTCTTC,CASSFLGGRGDNEQFF,few,TRBV7-8,TRBJ2-1,TRBD2,16
TGTGCCATCAGTCGCCAGCAAGAGACCCAGTACTTC,CAISRQQETQYF,once,TRBV10-3,TRBJ2-5,NA,12
TGTGCTAGTGGGAGGGACAGCGGAAACACCATATATTTT,CASGRDSGNTIYF,NA,TRBV12-5,TRBJ1-3,TRBD1,13
TGTGCCTGGGAGGACAGCACGAACACTGAAGCTTTCTTT,CAWEDSTNTEAFF,NA,TRBV30,TRBJ1-1,NA,13
TGTGCCAGCAGTCTAGGGCCGACTAGCGGGAGGGCCGGGGAGCTGTTTTTT,CASSLGPTSGRAGELFF,once,TRBV27,TRBJ2-2,TRBD2,17
TGTGCCAGCAGTTTACAGGGGACTAGCGGTTACGAGCAGTACTTC,CASSLQGTSGYEQYF,NA,TRBV3-1/TRBV3-2,TRBJ2-7,TRBD2,15
TGTGCCAGCTCACCTGGGCAGGGCTTGAACACTGAAGCTTTCTTT,CASSPGQGLNTEAFF,once,TRBV18,TRBJ1-1,NA,15
TGTGCCAGCAGCTTAACAGGGGACAGCTCCTATAATTCACCCCTCCACTTT,CASSLTGDSSYNSPLHF,NA,TRBV3-1/TRBV3-2,TRBJ1-6,TRBD1,17
TGTGCCAGCAGCCCCATAGCGGGTCACTCCTACAATGAGCAGTTCTTC,CASSPIAGHSYNEQFF,NA,TRBV7-3,TRBJ2-1,TRBD2,16
TGTGCCAGCAGTGAATCCCAGGGCTACACCTTC,CASSESQGYTF,NA,TRBV25-1,TRBJ1-2,NA,11
TGTGCCAGCAGTCTCATACGGGGGGGCAATCAGCCCCAGCATTTT,CASSLIRGGNQPQHF,NA,TRBV28,TRBJ1-5,NA,15
TGTGCCAGCAGTCCCCCGGGGACAGGGCGGAAAAAACTGTTTTTT,CASSPPGTGRKKLFF,NA,TRBV27,TRBJ1-4,TRBD1,15
TGTGCCAGCTCACCACAGGGTAGTACGGGGGAGCAGTACTTC,CASSPQGSTGEQYF,NA,TRBV18,TRBJ2-7,NA,14
TGTGCCAGCAGCTTAGGAGGACTAGTGGGGGGAGGCGGTGAGCAGTTCTTC,CASSLGGLVGGGGEQFF,NA,TRBV7-2,TRBJ2-1,TRBD2,17
TGTGCCAGCACGGAGGACCCTACTTACAATGAGCAGTTCTTC,CASTEDPTYNEQFF,NA,TRBV6-5,TRBJ2-1,NA,14